The source of this T cell receptor (beta chain) is a study of blood T cell repertoires in COVID-19. Study summary: Researchers got acute and convalescent COVID-19 samples from the United States, Italy and Spain. The analysed material was cDNA or gDNA that came from T cells, B-cell-depleted T cells, or PBMCs.

Study processing details: The authors estimated nucleated cell counts from reference gene primer amplification. Using immunoSEQ multiplex PCR, the repertoire was profiled, and TCRdb retains in-frame clones only, with some absent. The V and J calls and clone size are taken from that table; D and trimming were inferred from the DNA. The sample lists tens of thousands of clones, 80% occurring once. This CDR3 region has 14 residues. J was trimmed by 4 bases and V by 9 bases; bases with no gene match: 8. Germline V CDR1 and CDR2: LGHDT, YNNKEL (reference sequence). The rearrangement uses TRBV3-1 (or the pseudogene TRBV3-2) and TRBJ2-2, with 7 nucleotides matching TRBD2. This receptor was identified in a woman between 65 and 79 years old with acute or convalescent COVID-19. Sequenced input: peripheral blood. The CDR3 protein is CASRRASGTGELFF. CDR3 DNA: TGTGCCAGTCGGAGGGCTAGCGGCACCGGGGAGCTGTTTTTT.